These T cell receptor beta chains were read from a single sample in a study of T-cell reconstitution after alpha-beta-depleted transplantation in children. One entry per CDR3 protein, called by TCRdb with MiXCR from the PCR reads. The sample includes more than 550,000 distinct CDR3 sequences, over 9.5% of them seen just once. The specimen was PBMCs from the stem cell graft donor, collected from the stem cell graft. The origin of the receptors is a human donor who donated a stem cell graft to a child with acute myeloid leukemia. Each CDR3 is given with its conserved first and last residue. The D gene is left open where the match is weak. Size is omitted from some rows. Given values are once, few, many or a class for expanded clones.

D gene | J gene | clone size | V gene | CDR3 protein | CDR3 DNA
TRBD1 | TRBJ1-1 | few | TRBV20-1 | CSASSTGTGEAFF | TGCAGTGCTAGCTCGACCGGGACAGGTGAAGCTTTCTTT
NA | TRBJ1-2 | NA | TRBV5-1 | CASSPEGTPRGYTF | TGCGCCAGCAGCCCCGAGGGGACTCCAAGAGGCTACACCTTC
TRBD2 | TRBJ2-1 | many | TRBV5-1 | CASSSGLVVIRENEQFF | TGCGCCAGCAGCTCGGGACTAGTAGTCATCAGGGAGAATGAGCAGTTCTTC
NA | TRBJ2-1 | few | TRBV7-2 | CASSLRGRGDNEQFF | TGTGCCAGCAGCTTGAGGGGGAGGGGGGACAATGAGCAGTTCTTC
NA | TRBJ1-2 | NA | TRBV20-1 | CSAQGSYGYTF | TGCAGTGCCCAGGGCTCATATGGCTACACCTTC
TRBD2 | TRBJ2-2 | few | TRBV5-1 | CASSSGLAPYITGELFF | TGCGCCAGCAGCTCGGGACTAGCGCCTTATATCACCGGGGAGCTGTTTTTT
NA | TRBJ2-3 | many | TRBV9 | CASSTGTSRADTQYF | TGTGCCAGCAGCACCGGGACCTCTAGGGCAGATACGCAGTATTTT
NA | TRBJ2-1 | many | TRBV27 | CASSLTPPFGAGEQFF | TGTGCCAGCAGTTTAACCCCCCCTTTTGGCGCCGGTGAGCAGTTCTTC
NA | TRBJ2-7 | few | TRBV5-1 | CASSLQGWDEQYF | TGCGCCAGCAGCTTGCAGGGGTGGGACGAGCAGTACTTC
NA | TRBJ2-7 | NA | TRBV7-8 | CASSSFVGSYEQYF | TGTGCCAGCAGCTCCTTTGTGGGCTCCTACGAGCAGTACTTC
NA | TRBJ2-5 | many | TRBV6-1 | CAIRLAALQETQYF | TGTGCCATACGACTTGCGGCCCTCCAAGAGACCCAGTACTTC